This passage covers 10 T cell receptor beta chains from one sample sequenced in a study of response to subunit inactivated influenza vaccine. One entry per CDR3 protein results from TCRdb running MiXCR on the RT-PCR reads. The table includes over 150,000 distinct CDR3 sequences, about 15% detected once. The specimen was CD8+ T cells sorted from PBMCs, collected about 5 days after vaccination. These receptors were collected from a man in his fifties who received an inactivated influenza vaccine.

This clonotype turned up a few times. This rearrangement joins TRBV7-8 to TRBJ2-1, with 8 bases aligning to TRBD2. V dropped 6 bases and J dropped 6; count of bases not matched to a gene: 10. The CDR3 spans 15 residues. CDR1 SGHVS and CDR2 FQNEAQ come from the germline V gene. The CDR3 DNA is TGTGCCAGCAGAATAACGGGGGGGAACCTCAATGAGCAGTTCTTC. Translation: CASRITGGNLNEQFF.

V and J are TRBV28 and TRBJ2-1; D is unclear. The germline V gene has CDR1 MDHEN and CDR2 SYDVKM. V lost 1 base, J lost 5 bases, and 15 bases lay in between. CDR3 length equals 16 residues. CDR3 in amino acids: CASSLLHPSLNNEQFF. CDR3 DNA sequence: TGTGCCAGCAGTTTATTACACCCGAGTCTCAACAATGAGCAGTTCTTC.

This clonotype was found a few times. The chain combines TRBV7-9 with TRBJ1-2; a possible D gene is TRBD1 (6 bases). Germline V gene lookup returns CDR1 SEHNR and CDR2 FQNEAQ (reference sequence). The CDR3 has 16 amino acids. Trimming removed 5 bases from V and 4 bases from J, with 20 bases in between. CDR3 residues: CASSGPGYGGPYGYTF. Here the CDR3 DNA reads TGTGCCAGCAGCGGCCCCGGGTATGGGGGGCCCTATGGCTACACCTTC.

This clonotype was detected a few times. This chain uses TRBV7-2 with TRBJ2-7, with TRBD1 matching over 7 bases. The V segment lost 3 bases and the J segment 1 base; nucleotides outside the gene matches: 3. This CDR3 has 14 residues. Looked up from germline, CDR1 is SGHTA and CDR2 is FQGNSA. This CDR3 is CASSLLTGSYEQYF. DNA for the CDR3: TGTGCCAGCAGCTTGCTGACAGGGTCCTACGAGCAGTACTTC.

The rearrangement joins TRBV7-2 to TRBJ2-5; D remains ambiguous. The germline V gene has CDR1 SGHTA and CDR2 FQGNSA. V was cut by 1 base and J by 5 bases, with 14 bases left in between. The length of the CDR3 is 15 residues. The CDR3 nucleotides read TGTGCCAGCAGCTTAGGAAGGGTAGAGTGGGAGACCCAGTACTTC. It encodes CASSLGRVEWETQYF.

The rearrangement joins TRBV20-1 to TRBJ2-5, with 10 bases fitting TRBD2. CDR1 DFQATT and CDR2 SNEGSKA come from the germline V gene (reference sequence). CDR3 length: 16 residues. V trimming: 0 bases; J trimming: 2 bases; junction bases outside the gene matches: 6. CDR3: CSARDLLAGEQETQYF. Written as DNA, the CDR3 is TGCAGTGCTAGAGATCTTCTAGCGGGAGAGCAAGAGACCCAGTACTTC.

This clonotype turned up a few times. V gene TRBV10-3 combines with J gene TRBJ2-7; 9 nucleotides line up with TRBD1. The CDR3 contains 15 residues. Germline-derived CDR1 and CDR2 are ENHRY and SYGVKD. Germline trimming cut 2 bases from V and 0 bases from J; bases unmatched to any gene: 2. DNA of the CDR3: TGTGCCATCAGTGAGGTGGGACAGGGCTCCTACGAGCAGTACTTC. Its protein is CAISEVGQGSYEQYF.

There are a few counts of this clonotype. V gene TRBV7-8 combines with J gene TRBJ2-2, with 7 bases matching TRBD2. Germline V gene lookup returns CDR1 SGHVS and CDR2 FQNEAQ. The CDR3 is made up of 15 amino acids. Trimming removed 1 base from V and 1 base from J; junction bases left unmatched: 0. The CDR3 spells CASSLGEGNTGELFF. The CDR3 nucleotides are TGTGCCAGCAGCTTAGGGGAGGGGAACACCGGGGAGCTGTTTTTT. Drawing the rest from reference TRBV7-8 and TRBJ2-2, the complete variable domain is GAGVSQSPRYKVAKRGQDVALRCDPISGHVSLFWYQQALGQGPEFLTYFQNEAQLDKSGLPSDRFFAERPEGSVSTLKIQRTQQEDSAVYLCASSLGEGNTGELFFGEGSRLTVL.

The table lists this clonotype with a few counts. The chain recombines TRBV20-1 with TRBJ1-5; possibly TRBD1 for D (6 bases). Germline V gene data show CDR1 as DFQATT and CDR2 as SNEGSKA (reference sequence). This CDR3 is 15 amino acids long. Deletions cut 3 bases from V and 0 bases from J, with 12 bases between. CDR3 bases: TGCAGTGCTAGCCAGGGGATTTATAGCAATCAGCCCCAGCATTTT. It encodes CSASQGIYSNQPQHF.

This clonotype has more than one count but fewer than ten. J is TRBJ2-7 and V is TRBV7-9, with D unclear. Trimming took 4 bases from V and 4 from J, leaving 14 bases between them. Germline V gene lookup returns CDR1 SEHNR and CDR2 FQNEAQ (reference sequence). This CDR3 has 14 amino acids. CDR3 in amino acids: CASSYHLPAYEQYF. CDR3 sequence (DNA): TGTGCCAGCAGCTACCACCTACCCGCTTACGAGCAGTACTTC.